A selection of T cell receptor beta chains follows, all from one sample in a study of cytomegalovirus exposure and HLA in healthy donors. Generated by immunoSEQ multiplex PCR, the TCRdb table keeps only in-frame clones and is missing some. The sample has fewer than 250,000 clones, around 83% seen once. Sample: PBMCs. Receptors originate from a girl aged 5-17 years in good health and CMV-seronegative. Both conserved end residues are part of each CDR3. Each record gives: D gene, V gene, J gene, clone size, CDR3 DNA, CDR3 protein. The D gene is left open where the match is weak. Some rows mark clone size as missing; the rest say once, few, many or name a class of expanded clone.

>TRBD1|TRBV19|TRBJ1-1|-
TGTGCCAGTAGTAAATCTTATACAGGGGGATCAGAAGCTTTCTTT
CASSKSYTGGSEAFF
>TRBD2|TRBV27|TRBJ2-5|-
TGTGCCAGCAGTTCGCTGGGACTAGCGGGGCTGGGGGAGACCCAGTACTTC
CASSSLGLAGLGETQYF
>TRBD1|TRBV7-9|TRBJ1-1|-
TGTGCCAGCAGCTCGCAGGGGGCCGGTGAAGCTTTCTTT
CASSSQGAGEAFF
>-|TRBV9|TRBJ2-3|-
TGTGCCAGCAGCGTAGAGCGCTGGGATACGCAGTATTTT
CASSVERWDTQYF
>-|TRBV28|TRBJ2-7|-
TGTGCCAGCAGTTTATTTCGGGTGGAGCAGTACTTC
CASSLFRVEQYF
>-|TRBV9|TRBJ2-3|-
TGTGCCAGCAGCCCTCTGGGGGCCTTACATACGCAGTATTTT
CASSPLGALHTQYF
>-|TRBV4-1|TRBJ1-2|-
TGCGCCAGCAGCCAAGAACTCAGGCCTAACTATGGCTACACCTTC
CASSQELRPNYGYTF
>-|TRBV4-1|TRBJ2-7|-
TGCGCCAGCAGCTTACAGGATTCCTACGAGCAGTACTTC
CASSLQDSYEQYF
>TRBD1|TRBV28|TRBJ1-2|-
TGTGCCAGCAATACAGGGGGCCCCACTAACTATGGCTACACCTTC
CASNTGGPTNYGYTF
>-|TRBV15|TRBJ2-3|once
TGTGCCACCAGCAGTCCCGGGTATACGCAGTATTTT
CATSSPGYTQYF
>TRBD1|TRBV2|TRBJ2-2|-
TGTGCCAGCACTAATGGGGGTGCCTGGGACAGCGGGGAGCTGTTTTTT
CASTNGGAWDSGELFF
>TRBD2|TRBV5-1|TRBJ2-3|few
TGCGCCAGCAGCTTCAGCGGGAGGGGCACAGATACGCAGTATTTT
CASSFSGRGTDTQYF
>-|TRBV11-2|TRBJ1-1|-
TGTGTCAGCAGCTTGAGTTATGTCGGCACTGAAGCTTTCTTT
CVSSLSYVGTEAFF
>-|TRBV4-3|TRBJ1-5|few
TGCGCCAGCAGCCAAGATGCTCGCTCTGGAGCCCAGCATTTT
CASSQDARSGAQHF
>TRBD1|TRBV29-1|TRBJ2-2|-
TGCAGCGTTGTCGGTTCGACAGGGGGCGAGATCGCGAACACCGGGGAGCTGTTTTTT
CSVVGSTGGEIANTGELFF
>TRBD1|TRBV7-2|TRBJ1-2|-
TGTGCCAGCAGCTTAGTCTACAGGGGGCCGGGGAATGGCTACACCTTC
CASSLVYRGPGNGYTF
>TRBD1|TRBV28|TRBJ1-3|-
TGTGCCAGCAGACCGGGGACAGCTGGAAACACCATATATTTT
CASRPGTAGNTIYF
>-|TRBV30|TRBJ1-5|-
TGTGCCTGTAATTACCGGGACAATCAGCCCCAGCATTTT
CACNYRDNQPQHF
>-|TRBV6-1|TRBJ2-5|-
TGTGCCAGCGGGTGGTCAGGGACCCAGTACTTC
CASGWSGTQYF
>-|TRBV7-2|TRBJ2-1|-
TGTGCCAGCAGCTTATTACCGGGACTGACCTACAATGAGCAGTTCTTC
CASSLLPGLTYNEQFF
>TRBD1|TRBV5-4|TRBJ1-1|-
TGTGCCAGCAGCATAACAGGGGTAAACACTGAAGCTTTCTTT
CASSITGVNTEAFF
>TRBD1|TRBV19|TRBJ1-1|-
TGTGCCAGTAGCTTCCGGGACAGAGCCCTGAACACTGAAGCTTTCTTT
CASSFRDRALNTEAFF
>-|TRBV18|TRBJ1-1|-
TGTGCCAGCTCACCCCCGGGGGGTCAGGGGATAATGAACACTGAAGCTTTCTTT
CASSPPGGQGIMNTEAFF
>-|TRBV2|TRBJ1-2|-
TGTGCCAGCAGTCGCGAAGCGGTTAGTAATAACTATGGCTACACCTTC
CASSREAVSNNYGYTF
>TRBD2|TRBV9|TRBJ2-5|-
TGTGCCAGCAGCGTGGAGAGCGGGGGGATGTCGGAGACCCAGTACTTC
CASSVESGGMSETQYF
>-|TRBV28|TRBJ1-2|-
TGTGCCAGCACCACAGGGACGAGGGGCTACACCTTC
CASTTGTRGYTF
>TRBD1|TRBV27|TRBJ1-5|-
TGTGCCAGCAGTTTATATGGACAGGGGGCGTGGAGGAGCAATCAGCCCCAGCATTTT
CASSLYGQGAWRSNQPQHF
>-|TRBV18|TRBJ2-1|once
TGTGCCAGCTCACCTGGTTCTAGCCCTAATGAGCAGTTCTTC
CASSPGSSPNEQFF